This TCR beta chain derives from a study of tumor-infiltrating lymphocytes in primary liver carcinoma. The wider study: Tissue type made little difference to sample yields of roughly 3.65 to 7.5 million productive TCRbeta reads.

In addition to blood RNA drawn from unsorted whole blood, germline DNA was extracted. Researchers generated TCR beta cDNA from 500 ng of total RNA, relying on a constant-region primer. Slightly modified ARM-PCR with three nested multiplex PCR rounds yielded TCR beta libraries. TRBV1-TRBV30 forward and Cbeta reverse primers drove the first two roughly 10-cycle rounds. TCRdb reprocessed the multiplex PCR reads via MiXCR and lists one record per CDR3 protein. This table holds around 330,000 distinct CDR3 sequences, around three fifths found once. Germline loops: CDR1 SGHNT, CDR2 YENEEA. This CDR3 is built from 13 residues. Trimming cost V 4 bases and J 7 bases, with 12 bases left between them.

This TCR was recovered from a woman in her twenties or thirties with primary liver carcinoma and hepatitis B virus infection. This chain joins TRBV11-3 and TRBJ2-3; possibly TRBD2 for D (5 bases). What was sequenced was peripheral blood. This CDR3 is CASSSEGAHTQYF. CDR3 nucleotides: TGTGCCAGCAGCTCAGAGGGAGCGCATACGCAGTATTTT. Combining the CDR3 with reference TRBV11-3 and TRBJ2-3 gives the whole variable domain EAGVVQSPRYKIIEKKQPVAFWCNPISGHNTLYWYLQNLGQGPELLIRYENEEAVDDSQLPKDRFSAERLKGVDSTLKIQPAELGDSAVYLCASSSEGAHTQYFGPGTRLTVL.